Given below is one T cell receptor beta chain in context. Which antigen it targets is not known. No much larger clone is present one base from it, and per-base qualities are unavailable. One collaborating source in Seattle enrolled patients while the patients were actively infected and followed the patients over time throughout the course of disease. Collaborating institutions collected whole blood in K2EDTA tubes following their own protocols. For TCRbeta analysis, collaborators shipped samples as frozen whole blood, isolated PBMCs, or DNA extracted from either of those sample types. This sample is drawn from a study of blood T cell repertoires in COVID-19 (dated by TCRdb to about 2020). Regarding the research as a whole: Samples from collaborators originated in the United States, Italy and Spain and spanned both the acute and convalescent phases of COVID-19. The prospective study material was composed of cDNA or gDNA derived from T cells, B-cell-depleted T cells, or PBMCs. Subjects who had been exposed to COVID-19, were actively infected with it, or had recovered from it provided the deeply sampled blood TCRbeta repertoires that made up the dataset. A freely available public database, intended as a resource for researchers studying the immune response to SARS-CoV-2, is where the repertoires were released. The samples were drawn from the first 160 participants of the ongoing ImmuneRACE study and from 1,200 or so subjects provided by 6 global collaborators. The sample metadata nearly always contained a de-identified subject ID, COVID-19 status, age in years and sex. Where HLA class I and class II types were available, the types were taken from metadata supplied by the sample provider, not from assay-based typing.

The germline V gene specifies SGHTA as CDR1 and FQGNSA as CDR2. V is cut by 6 bases and J by 5 bases, and the space between the germline ends is 17 bases. The CDR3 goes from the cysteine to the phenylalanine over 15 residues. Only CDR3 DNA is held: 45 bases, read in frame from base 1. What the study reported, not specific to this receptor: How much clinical and demographic metadata was included differed by source and by participant, and the metadata was provided uncurated.

The immunoSEQ Assay, a bias-controlled multiplex PCR, was used to amplify TCRbeta CDR3 regions from genomic DNA. For the original study's pipeline: The number of nucleated cells in each sample was estimated from the amplification of reference gene primers within the assay. To quantify the absolute abundance of each unique TCRbeta CDR3 rearrangement, sequence reads were collapsed and filtered. For each sample, productive Simpson clonality was calculated as the square root of Simpson's diversity index across productive rearrangements. TCRdb obtained this table from immuneACCESS and retained in-frame rearrangements with V and J assigned. These tables miss some clones; where compared with another copy, unresolved V genes account for less than half of the shortfall, and the remainder is unexplained. V, J and clone size were drawn from that table, and D and trimming were deduced from the DNA. The sample table shows over 70,000 clones, and roughly 88% are seen once. Of the sample, over 6.5% falls within the top ten clones.

The V and J genes are TRBV7-2 and TRBJ2-1, and TRBD2 may be the D gene, going by 6 matching bases. Sequences were obtained from peripheral blood. This TCR came from a man between 18 and 35 years old with COVID-19, enrolled during active disease. In nucleotide form, the sequence is TGTGCCAGCAGACCTGGACTAACCGCGAACAATGAGCAGTTCTTC. Translated, this gives CASRPGLTANNEQFF.